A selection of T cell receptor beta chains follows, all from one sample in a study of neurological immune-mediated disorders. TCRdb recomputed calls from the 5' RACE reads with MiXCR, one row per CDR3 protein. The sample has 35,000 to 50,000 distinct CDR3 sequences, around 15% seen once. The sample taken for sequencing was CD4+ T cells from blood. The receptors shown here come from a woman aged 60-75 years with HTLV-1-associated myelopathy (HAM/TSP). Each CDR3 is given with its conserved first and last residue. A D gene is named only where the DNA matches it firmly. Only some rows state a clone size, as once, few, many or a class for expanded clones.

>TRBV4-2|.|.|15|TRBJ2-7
TGTGCAAGCAACCACGCCGCCGGGGTCTCCTACGAGCAGTACTTC
CASNHAAGVSYEQYF
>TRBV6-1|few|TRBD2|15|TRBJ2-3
TGTGCCAGCAGTGTACTAGCGGGGGGAGGAGATACGCAGTATTTT
CASSVLAGGGDTQYF
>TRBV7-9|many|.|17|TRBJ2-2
TGTGCCAGCAGCTTAGAGGCCGGGACTGGGAACACCGGGGAGCTGTTTTTT
CASSLEAGTGNTGELFF
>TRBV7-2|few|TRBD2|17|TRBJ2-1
TGTGCCAGCAGCCCGGGGGGGGAAGCGTGGGGTGGGAATGAGCAGTTCTTC
CASSPGGEAWGGNEQFF
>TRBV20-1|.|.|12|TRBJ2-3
TGCAGTGCTAGAGATGGTTTAGATACGCAGTATTTT
CSARDGLDTQYF
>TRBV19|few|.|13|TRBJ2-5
TGTGCCAGTAGTCCAGTCTACCAGGAGACCCAGTACTTC
CASSPVYQETQYF
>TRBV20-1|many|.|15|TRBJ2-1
TGCAGTGCTATTGAAGGGACATCGGACTACAATGAGCAGTTCTTC
CSAIEGTSDYNEQFF
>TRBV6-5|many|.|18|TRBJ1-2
TGTGCCAGCAGTCGTCGGGACTTACACTCCTTAGCTAACTATGGCTACACCTTC
CASSRRDLHSLANYGYTF
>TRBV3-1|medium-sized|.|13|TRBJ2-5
TGTGCCAGCTGCCTTGGACCACAGGAGACCCAGTACTTC
CASCLGPQETQYF
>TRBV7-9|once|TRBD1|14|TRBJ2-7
TGTGCCAGCAGCTTAGGACAGGGGGCGTACGAGCAGTACTTC
CASSLGQGAYEQYF
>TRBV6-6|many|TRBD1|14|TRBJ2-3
TGTGCCAGCAGTCCCGGACAGGGGACAGATACGCAGTATTTT
CASSPGQGTDTQYF
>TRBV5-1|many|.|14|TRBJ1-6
TGCGCCAGCAGTCACCGGGACGGGGATTCACCCCTCCACTTT
CASSHRDGDSPLHF
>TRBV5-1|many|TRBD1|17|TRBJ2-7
TGCGCCAGCAGCCAGGACAGGGCCTACCCGAGGTCCTACGAGCAGTACTTC
CASSQDRAYPRSYEQYF
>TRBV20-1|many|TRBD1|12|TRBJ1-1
TGCAGTGCTACCCGACAGGGAGAGGAAGCTTTCTTT
CSATRQGEEAFF
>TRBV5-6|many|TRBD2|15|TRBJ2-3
TGTGCCAGCAGCTCCTCCGGGGGGGCCAGAGATACGCAGTATTTT
CASSSSGGARDTQYF
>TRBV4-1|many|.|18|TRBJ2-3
TGCGCCAGCAGCCAGGAGGGCAGTTTCTTCGCTAGCACAGATACGCAGTATTTT
CASSQEGSFFASTDTQYF
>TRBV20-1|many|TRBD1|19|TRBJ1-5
TGCAGTGCTAGCGGGGCCGGGACAGCCCCAATAGGAGGTAATCAGCCCCAGCATTTT
CSASGAGTAPIGGNQPQHF
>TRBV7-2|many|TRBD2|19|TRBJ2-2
TGTGCCAGCAGCTCCGGACTAGCGGGGGGCTTGATCTACACCGGGGAGCTGTTTTTT
CASSSGLAGGLIYTGELFF
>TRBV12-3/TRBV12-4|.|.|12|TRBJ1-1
TGTGCCAGCAGCCCGACTCACACTGAAGCTTTCTTT
CASSPTHTEAFF
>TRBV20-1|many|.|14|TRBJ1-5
TGCAGTGCTAGAGGACCCCAGCGGAATCAGCCCCAGCATTTT
CSARGPQRNQPQHF
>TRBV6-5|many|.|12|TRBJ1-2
TGTGCCAGCTTTTGGGGAACCTATGGCTACACCTTC
CASFWGTYGYTF
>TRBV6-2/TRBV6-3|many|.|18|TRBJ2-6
TGTGCCAGCACCCTGGACCGATGGGGGGACTCTGGGGCCAACGTCCTGACTTTC
CASTLDRWGDSGANVLTF
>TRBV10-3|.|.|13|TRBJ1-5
TGTGCCATCAGTGAGTCTAGCAATCAGCCCCAGCATTTT
CAISESSNQPQHF
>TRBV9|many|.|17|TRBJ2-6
TGTGCCAGCAGCGTAGACCAGTCTTCGGAAGGGGCCAACGTCCTGACTTTC
CASSVDQSSEGANVLTF
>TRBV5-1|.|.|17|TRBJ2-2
TGCGCCAGCAGCTTGGCGGTGCAGATTGCGAACACCGGGGAGCTGTTTTTT
CASSLAVQIANTGELFF
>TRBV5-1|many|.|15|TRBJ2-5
TGCGCCAGCAGCCAGTACGGGGGGCGGCAAGAGACCCAGTACTTC
CASSQYGGRQETQYF
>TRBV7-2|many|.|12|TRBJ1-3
TGTGCCAGCAGCTTAGCCAGAAACACCATATATTTT
CASSLARNTIYF
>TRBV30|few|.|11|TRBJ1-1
TGTGCCTGGAGTGTACACCCCGAAGCTTTCTTT
CAWSVHPEAFF
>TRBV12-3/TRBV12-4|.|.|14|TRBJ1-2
TGTGCCAGCAGCCGGGCGGGCCAGTACTATGGCTACACCTTC
CASSRAGQYYGYTF
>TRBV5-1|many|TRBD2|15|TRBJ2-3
TGCGCCAGCAGCTCCGGACTAGCCGGCACAGATACGCAGTATTTT
CASSSGLAGTDTQYF
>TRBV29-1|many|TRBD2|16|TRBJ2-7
TGCAGCGTTGAAGATCGTATGAGCGGGGTGCCCTACGAGCAGTACTTC
CSVEDRMSGVPYEQYF
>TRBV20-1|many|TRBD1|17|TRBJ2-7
TGCAGTGCTAGCTTTTTAACCGGGACAGGGAACTCCTACGAGCAGTACTTC
CSASFLTGTGNSYEQYF
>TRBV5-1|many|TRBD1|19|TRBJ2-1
TGCGCCAGCAGCTTCAGGGACAGGGGGTCAGGGAGGGGAGACAATGAGCAGTTCTTC
CASSFRDRGSGRGDNEQFF
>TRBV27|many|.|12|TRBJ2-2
TGTGCCAGCAGTTTATGGGGGTTAGAGCTGTTTTTT
CASSLWGLELFF
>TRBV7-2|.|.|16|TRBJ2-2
TGTGCCAGCAGCGCAATCTCCAGGGTAGGCACCGGGGAGCTGTTTTTT
CASSAISRVGTGELFF
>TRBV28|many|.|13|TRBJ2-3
TGTGCCAGCAGTTTACGCAGCACAGATACGCAGTATTTT
CASSLRSTDTQYF
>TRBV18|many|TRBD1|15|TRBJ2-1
TGTGCCAGCTCACCCGGACAGGGAGGCTACAATGAGCAGTTCTTC
CASSPGQGGYNEQFF
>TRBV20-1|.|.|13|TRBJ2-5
TGCAGTGCTAGACCACAGGGTACGGTGGCCCAGTACTTC
CSARPQGTVAQYF
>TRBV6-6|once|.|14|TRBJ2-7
TGTGCCAGCAGTTACGGGACGGGCACCTACGAGCAGTACTTC
CASSYGTGTYEQYF
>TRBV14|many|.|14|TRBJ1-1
TGTGCCAGCAGCCAAGAACGCCAGGGTACTGAAGCTTTCTTT
CASSQERQGTEAFF
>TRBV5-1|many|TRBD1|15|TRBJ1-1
TGCGCCAGCAGCTTGTTTGACAGGGACGTCACTGAAGCTTTCTTT
CASSLFDRDVTEAFF
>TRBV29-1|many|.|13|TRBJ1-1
TGCAGCGTTGTAGGACAGAAGGACACTGAAGCTTTCTTT
CSVVGQKDTEAFF
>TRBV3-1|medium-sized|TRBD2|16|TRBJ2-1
TGTGCCAGCAGCCAGAGACTAGCGGGGGCCTACAATGAGCAGTTCTTC
CASSQRLAGAYNEQFF
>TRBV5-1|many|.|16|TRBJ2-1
TGCGCCAGCAGCCCTGGGGGGAGAGGCTCCTACAATGAGCAGTTCTTC
CASSPGGRGSYNEQFF
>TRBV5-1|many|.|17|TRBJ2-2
TGCGCCAGCAGCCATTCCCGGGGGACAACTAGCACCGGGGAGCTGTTTTTT
CASSHSRGTTSTGELFF
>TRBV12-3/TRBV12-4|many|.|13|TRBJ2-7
TGTGCCAGCAGTCCAGACTATTTTGGGCGGCAGTACTTC
CASSPDYFGRQYF
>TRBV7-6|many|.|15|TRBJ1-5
TGTGCCAGCAGCTTGAATACAGGGTTGAGTCAGCCCCAGCATTTT
CASSLNTGLSQPQHF
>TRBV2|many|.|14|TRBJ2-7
TGTGCCAGCAGTGCCTATGGACGGACCTACGAGCAGTACTTC
CASSAYGRTYEQYF
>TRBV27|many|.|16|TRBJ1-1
TGTGCCAGCAGTTTTCAGGCAAATCGGTGGGACACTGAAGCTTTCTTT
CASSFQANRWDTEAFF
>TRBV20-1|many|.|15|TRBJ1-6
TGCAGTGCCCAACCGGGGGGGGGCAGGGATTCACCCCTCCACTTT
CSAQPGGGRDSPLHF
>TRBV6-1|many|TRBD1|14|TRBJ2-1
TGTGCCAGCATATGGGACAGGGGGCAGGGTGAGCAGTTCTTC
CASIWDRGQGEQFF
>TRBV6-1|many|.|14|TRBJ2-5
TGTGCCAGCAGTGATAGGGGCCAAGGGGAGACCCAGTACTTC
CASSDRGQGETQYF
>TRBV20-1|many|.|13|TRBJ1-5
TGCAGTGCTAGCGGGGGAAGCAATCAGCCCCAGCATTTT
CSASGGSNQPQHF
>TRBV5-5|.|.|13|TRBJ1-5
TGTGCTAGCAGCTTGGGAGCGTGTCAGCCCCAGCATTTT
CASSLGACQPQHF